This TCR beta chain comes out of a study of shared clonotypes between healthy human individuals. Sequencing used immunoSEQ multiplex PCR; TCRdb keeps in-frame clones, though not all of them. The table includes about 110,000 clones, around 65% detected once. This CDR3 spans 14 amino acids. From germline, CDR1 is SQVTM and CDR2 ANQGSEA. Trimming removed 1 base from V and 5 bases from J, with 12 bases in between. The clonotype originates from a woman aged 25 to 39 in good health. What was sequenced was memory CD8+ T cells sorted from blood. Subset in this sample: CD45RO+ cells pooled with CCR7-negative TemRA cells. The chain recombines TRBV29-1 with TRBJ2-1, with D tentatively TRBD1 or TRBD2 (5 bases each). The CDR3 sequence: CSVEVRDPHNEQFF. CDR3 sequence (DNA): TGCAGCGTTGAAGTCCGGGACCCTCACAATGAGCAGTTCTTC.